This T cell receptor (beta chain) appears in the sequencing data of a study of PD-L1 blockade in urothelial cancer. As for the study in general: Patients' atezolizumab regimen, 1,200 mg intravenously every 3 weeks, began around 2014. Blood samples had a median of approximately 140,000 T cells, tens of thousands of unique TCRs, and clonality approximately 0.08. The study's findings and limits: A pretreatment blood TCR clonality that fell below the median predicted better progression-free and overall survival. In blood at 3 weeks, tumor-associated clones expanded more among patients with durable benefit.

The time point denotes: pretreatment peripheral blood. As to this clone: Antigen unknown.

Some clones are missing from TCRdb's copy, which holds only in-frame ones; the method was immunoSEQ multiplex PCR. The table has 85,000 to 90,000 clones, over 65% seen once. Germline CDR1 is DFQATT and CDR2 is SNEGSKA (reference sequence). CDR3 length equals 11 residues. J gave up 4 bases and V 8 bases, and 2 bases lay outside the gene matches. The rearrangement uses TRBV20-1 and TRBJ2-1; TRBD2 matches at 7 bases. The receptor was derived from a man in his sixties with urothelial cancer. The source material was PBMCs, sampled around atezolizumab (anti-PD-L1) treatment. CDR3: CSLAEYNEQFF. CDR3 coding DNA: TGCAGTCTAGCGGAATACAATGAGCAGTTCTTC.